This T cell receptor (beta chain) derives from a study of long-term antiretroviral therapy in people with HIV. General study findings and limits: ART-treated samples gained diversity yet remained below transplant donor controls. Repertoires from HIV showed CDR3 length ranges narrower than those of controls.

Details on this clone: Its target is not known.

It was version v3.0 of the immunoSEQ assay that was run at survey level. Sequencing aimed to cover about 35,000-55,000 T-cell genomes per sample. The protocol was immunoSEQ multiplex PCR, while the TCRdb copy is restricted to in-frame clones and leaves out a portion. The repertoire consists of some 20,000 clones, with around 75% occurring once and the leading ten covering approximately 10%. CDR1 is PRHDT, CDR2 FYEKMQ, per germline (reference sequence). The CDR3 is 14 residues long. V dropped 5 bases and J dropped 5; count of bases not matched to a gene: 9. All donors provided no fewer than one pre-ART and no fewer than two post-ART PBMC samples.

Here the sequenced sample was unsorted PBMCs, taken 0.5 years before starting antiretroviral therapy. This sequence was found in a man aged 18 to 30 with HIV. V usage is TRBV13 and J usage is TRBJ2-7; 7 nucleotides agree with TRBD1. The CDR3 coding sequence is TGTGCCAGCAGCATCCTTAGGGGGCGCGACGAGCAGTACTTC. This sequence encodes CASSILRGRDEQYF.